The 10 T cell receptor beta chains below all came from one sample that was sequenced in a study of tumor-infiltrating lymphocytes in oesophageal squamous cell carcinoma. TCRdb ran MiXCR on the PCR reads and lists one entry per CDR3 protein. The table has approximately 10,000 distinct CDR3 sequences, around 50% seen once. The sequenced material came from esophageal tumor tissue. The source of these receptors is a female donor with esophageal squamous cell carcinoma.

This clonotype is large (0.1 to 1%). The chain uses TRBV7-2 and TRBJ2-3; D possibly corresponds to TRBD2 (5 bases). Trimming pared 1 base from V and 0 bases from J, leaving 20 bases between. This CDR3 comprises 19 residues. CDR1 is SGHTA, CDR2 FQGNSA, per germline. The CDR3: CASSLVRTSRTPSTDTQYF. CDR3 nucleotide sequence: TGTGCCAGCAGCTTAGTCCGGACTTCCCGCACCCCTAGCACAGATACGCAGTATTTT.

The gene calls are TRBV11-2 and TRBJ1-6; TRBD1 agrees at 10 bases. Losses at the gene ends were 5 bases for V and 6 bases for J; bases not matched to a gene: 4. CDR1 is SGHAT, CDR2 FQNNGV, per germline. This CDR3 is built from 15 residues. CDR3 residues: CASSRQGASNSPLHF. The CDR3 nucleotides are TGTGCCAGCAGCCGACAGGGGGCCAGTAATTCACCCCTCCACTTT.

This clonotype was detected only once. The V and J genes are TRBV7-9 and TRBJ2-7; 10 bases are shared with TRBD2. Matching the DNA end better, TRBJ2-5 makes the J call doubtful. The CDR3 consists of 15 residues. Germline CDR1 and CDR2: SEHNR and FQNEAQ (reference sequence). CDR3 bases: TGTGCCAGCAGCGTAACTAGCGGGGCTAAAGAGACCCAGTACTTC. Protein product: CASSVTSGAKETQYF.

The V and J genes are TRBV12-5 and TRBJ1-2; weak D call: TRBD1 (5 bases). The germline V and J ends were trimmed by 6 bases and 8 bases, with 16 bases remaining between them. The CDR3 has 13 amino acids. Germline V gene lookup returns CDR1 LGHNT and CDR2 FRNRAP. The CDR3 reads CASGLGGGRGYTF. CDR3 sequence (DNA): TGTGCTAGTGGCTTAGGCGGGGGTCGGGGCTACACCTTC. The full variable domain, rest sourced from reference TRBV12-5 and TRBJ1-2, is DARVTQTPRHKVTEMGQEVTMRCQPILGHNTVFWYRQTMMQGLELLAYFRNRAPLDDSGMPKDRFSAEMPDATLATLKIQPSEPRDSAVYFCASGLGGGRGYTFGSGTRLTVV.

A remark on this clonotype: The conserved phenylalanine or tryptophan is not found at the CDR3 terminus, so this likely reflects a read error. No DNA is shown, since the ends of the CDR3 on it are uncertain; the CDR3 is the one TCRdb lists. The chain employs TRBV2 and TRBJ2-1; the table's D gene call, TRBD2, was not cross checked with the DNA. The germline CDR1 and CDR2 sequences are SNHLY and FYNNEI. The CDR3 adds up to 15 amino acids, both ends counted. CDR3 loop: CASRLTGGGGYTFGS.

This clonotype was counted many times. The chain recombines TRBV28 with TRBJ1-6; perhaps TRBD1 as D (5 bases). Germline assignment: CDR1 MDHEN and CDR2 SYDVKM. V lost 3 bases, J lost 9 bases, and 15 bases lay in between. The CDR3 length is 15 residues. Here the CDR3 reads CASSLAGLRGSPLHF. CDR3 coding DNA: TGTGCCAGCAGTTTGGCCGGCTTGAGGGGTTCACCCCTCCACTTT.

This clonotype was counted only a few times. The chain is built from TRBV7-6 and TRBJ2-1; TRBD1 matches at 7 bases. The V gene end was trimmed by 3 bases and the J gene end by 3 bases; junction bases not matched to a gene: 5. The CDR3 consists of 15 residues. CDR1 and CDR2 (germline): SGHVS, FNYEAQ. Here the CDR3 reads CASSFLGDSYNEQFF. In nucleotides, the CDR3 is TGTGCCAGCAGCTTCCTCGGGGACAGCTACAATGAGCAGTTCTTC. The complete variable domain, with remaining parts taken from reference TRBV7-6 and TRBJ2-1, reads GAGVSQSPRYKVTKRGQDVALRCDPISGHVSLYWYRQALGQGPEFLTYFNYEAQQDKSGLPNDRFSAERPEGSISTLTIQRTEQRDSAMYRCASSFLGDSYNEQFFGPGTRLTVL.

This clonotype is labeled as medium-sized (0.01 to 0.1%). This chain uses TRBV10-3 with TRBJ2-2; possible D gene TRBD1, 6 bases. The CDR3 has 15 amino acids. CDR1 and CDR2 from the germline V gene are ENHRY and SYGVKD. Deletions cut 8 bases from V and 3 bases from J, with 16 bases between. This chain's CDR3 is CAISGVSSYTGELFF. CDR3 DNA: TGTGCCATCTCAGGGGTATCCTCGTACACCGGGGAGCTGTTTTTT.

This clonotype was detected many times. The chain couples TRBV28 to TRBJ2-3; D gene ambiguous. The CDR3 sequence is 12 residues long. V gave up 6 bases and J gave up 8 bases, with 12 bases separating them. Germline V gene lookup returns CDR1 MDHEN and CDR2 SYDVKM. The CDR3 is CASSIPGFTQYF. The CDR3 region has the DNA TGTGCCAGCAGCATTCCCGGTTTTACGCAGTATTTT.

This rearrangement joins TRBV7-4 to TRBJ2-3; 8 bases agree with TRBD2. This CDR3 comprises 16 residues. Germline V gives CDR1 SGHVT, CDR2 SQSDAQ. Trimming at V came to 7 bases and at J to 1 base, leaving 10 bases not matched to a gene. The CDR3 coding sequence is TGTGCCAGCACCTTCCATTTAGCGGGACGCACAGATACGCAGTATTTT. This translates into CASTFHLAGRTDTQYF.